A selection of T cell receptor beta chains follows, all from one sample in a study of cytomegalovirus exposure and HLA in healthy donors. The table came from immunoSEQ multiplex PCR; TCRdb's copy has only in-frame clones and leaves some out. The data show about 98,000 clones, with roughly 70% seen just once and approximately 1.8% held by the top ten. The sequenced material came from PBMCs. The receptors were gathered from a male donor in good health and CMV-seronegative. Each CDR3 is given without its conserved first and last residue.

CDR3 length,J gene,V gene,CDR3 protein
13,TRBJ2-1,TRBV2,ASSGSGSWYNEQF
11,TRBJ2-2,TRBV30,AWSGRGAGELF
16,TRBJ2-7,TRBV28,ASRPIGTSGSYFYEQY
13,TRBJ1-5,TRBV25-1,ASSQLYGGDQPQH
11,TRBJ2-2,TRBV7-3,ASSSYFTGELF
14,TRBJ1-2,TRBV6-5,ASSYSMGQGKTFYT
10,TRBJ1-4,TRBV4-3,ASSQDREKLF
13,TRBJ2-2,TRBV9,ASSGRPPGSGELF
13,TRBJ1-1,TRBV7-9,ASSLGDRGGTEAF
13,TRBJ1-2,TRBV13,ASSIRGREDYGYT
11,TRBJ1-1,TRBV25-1,ASSDSGYTEAF
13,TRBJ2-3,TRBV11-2,ASSFPRFSTDTQY
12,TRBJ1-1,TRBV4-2,ASSLTGGDTEAF
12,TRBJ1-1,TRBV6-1,ASRLSGAWTEAF
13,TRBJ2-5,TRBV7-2,ASSPSSAARETQY